The rows below give T cell receptor beta chains drawn from one sample of a study of T cell responses to AZD1222 COVID-19 vaccine. TCRdb keeps only in-frame clones here, not all; method: immunoSEQ multiplex PCR. The table includes over 70,000 clones, around 80% detected once. Specimen: peripheral blood, collected 28 days after the second dose of the MenACWY control vaccine. The receptors were gathered from an adult who received the MenACWY meningococcal vaccine as a control. The CDR3 runs from the conserved cysteine through the conserved F or W. A D gene is named only where the DNA matches it firmly. Where a row states a size, it is once, few, many or the class of an expanded clone; other rows omit it.

D: TRBD1; V: TRBV10-3; size: few; J: TRBJ1-6; DNA: TGTGCCATCAATGCAGGGGGGCCGTCACCCCTCCACTTT; CDR3: CAINAGGPSPLHF
D: NA; V: TRBV19; size: NA; J: TRBJ1-1; DNA: TGTGCCAGTAGCTGGGGGCGGGACACTGAAGCTTTCTTT; CDR3: CASSWGRDTEAFF
D: NA; V: TRBV4-2; size: NA; J: TRBJ1-2; DNA: TGTGCCAGCAGCGATGTCGGGACAACCTATGGCTACACCTTC; CDR3: CASSDVGTTYGYTF
D: TRBD1; V: TRBV30; size: NA; J: TRBJ1-2; DNA: TGTGCCTGGAGTCATGACAGGGGGCGCATAGACAATGGCTACACCTTC; CDR3: CAWSHDRGRIDNGYTF
D: TRBD1; V: TRBV28; size: once; J: TRBJ1-2; DNA: TGTGCCAGCAGTGCGACAGGGGGATCCTATGGCTACACCTTC; CDR3: CASSATGGSYGYTF
D: NA; V: TRBV6-5; size: NA; J: TRBJ2-5; DNA: TGTGCCAGCAGTTACCTCACAGGAGAGACCCAGTACTTC; CDR3: CASSYLTGETQYF
D: TRBD1; V: TRBV28; size: NA; J: TRBJ1-4; DNA: TGTGCCAGCAGTTTGCCCGGGACAGGGGAGGAAAAACTGTTTTTT; CDR3: CASSLPGTGEEKLFF
D: TRBD1; V: TRBV25-1; size: few; J: TRBJ2-5; DNA: TGTGCCAGCAGAATGGACAGGGAAGAGACCCAGTACTTC; CDR3: CASRMDREETQYF
D: NA; V: TRBV4-1; size: NA; J: TRBJ2-1; DNA: TGCGCCAGCAGCCACACTAGACTTAAGATCGATGAGCAGTTCTTC; CDR3: CASSHTRLKIDEQFF
D: NA; V: TRBV2; size: NA; J: TRBJ1-2; DNA: TGTGCCAGCACCGAGGACAGCCTATCATATGGCTACACCTTC; CDR3: CASTEDSLSYGYTF
D: TRBD2; V: TRBV4-2; size: NA; J: TRBJ2-3; DNA: TGTGCCAGCAGCCAAGTTGGCGGGGGGGGCACAGATACGCAGTATTTT; CDR3: CASSQVGGGGTDTQYF
D: NA; V: TRBV28; size: NA; J: TRBJ1-6; DNA: TGTGCCAGCAGCCGTCCGGAAGTTGGAAATTCACCCCTCCACTTT; CDR3: CASSRPEVGNSPLHF
D: NA; V: TRBV7-2; size: few; J: TRBJ1-5; DNA: TGTGCCAGCAGCTTAAGGGGCTCCGCCCATCAGCCCCAGCATTTT; CDR3: CASSLRGSAHQPQHF
D: NA; V: TRBV30; size: NA; J: TRBJ1-2; DNA: TGTGCCTGGAGTGAAACAGGTTGGGGCTACACCTTC; CDR3: CAWSETGWGYTF
D: NA; V: TRBV18; size: NA; J: TRBJ2-5; DNA: TGTGCCAGCTCACCACCGACTTGGGAGACCCAGTACTTC; CDR3: CASSPPTWETQYF